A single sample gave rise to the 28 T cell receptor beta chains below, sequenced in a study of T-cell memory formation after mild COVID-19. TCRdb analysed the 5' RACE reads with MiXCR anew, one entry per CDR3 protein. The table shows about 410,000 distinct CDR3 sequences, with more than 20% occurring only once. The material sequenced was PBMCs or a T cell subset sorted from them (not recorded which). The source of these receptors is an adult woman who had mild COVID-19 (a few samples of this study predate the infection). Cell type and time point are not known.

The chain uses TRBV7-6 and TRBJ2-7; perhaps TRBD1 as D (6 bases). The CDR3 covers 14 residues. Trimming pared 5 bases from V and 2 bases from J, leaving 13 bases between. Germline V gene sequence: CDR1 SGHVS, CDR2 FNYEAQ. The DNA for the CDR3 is TGTGCCAGCAGCGCAGACAGGCGCCCCTACGAGCAGTACTTC. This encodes CASSADRRPYEQYF.

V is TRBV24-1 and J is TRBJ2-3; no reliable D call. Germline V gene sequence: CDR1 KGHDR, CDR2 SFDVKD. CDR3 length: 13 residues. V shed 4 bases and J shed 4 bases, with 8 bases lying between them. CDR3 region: CATSEGLSDTQYF. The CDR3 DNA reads TGTGCCACCAGTGAAGGTTTGTCAGATACGCAGTATTTT.

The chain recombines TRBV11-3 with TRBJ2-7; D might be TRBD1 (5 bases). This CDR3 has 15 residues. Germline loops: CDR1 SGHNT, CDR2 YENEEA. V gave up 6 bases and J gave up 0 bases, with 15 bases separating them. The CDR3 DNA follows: TGTGCCAGCAGTTTTACAGGAACCGACTCCTACGAGCAGTACTTC. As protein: CASSFTGTDSYEQYF.

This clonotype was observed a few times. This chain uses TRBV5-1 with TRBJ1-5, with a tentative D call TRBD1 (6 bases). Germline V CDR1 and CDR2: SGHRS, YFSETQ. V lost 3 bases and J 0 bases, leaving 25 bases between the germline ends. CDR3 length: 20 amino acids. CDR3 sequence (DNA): TGCGCCAGCAGCTCGTCCCGACTTTCCCGGGACAAATTTAGCAATCAGCCCCAGCATTTT. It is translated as CASSSSRLSRDKFSNQPQHF.

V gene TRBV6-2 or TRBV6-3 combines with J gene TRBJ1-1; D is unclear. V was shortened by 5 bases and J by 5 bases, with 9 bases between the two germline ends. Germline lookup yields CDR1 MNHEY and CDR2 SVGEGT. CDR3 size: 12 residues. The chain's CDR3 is CASSRPRTEAFF. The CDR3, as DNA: TGTGCCAGCAGTCGACCAAGGACTGAAGCTTTCTTT.

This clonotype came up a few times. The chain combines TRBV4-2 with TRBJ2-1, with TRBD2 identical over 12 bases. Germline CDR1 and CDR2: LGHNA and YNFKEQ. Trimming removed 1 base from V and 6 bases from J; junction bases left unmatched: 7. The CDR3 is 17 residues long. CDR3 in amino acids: CASSQVLAGGPFNEQFF. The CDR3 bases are TGTGCCAGCAGCCAAGTCCTAGCGGGAGGGCCATTCAATGAGCAGTTCTTC.

CDR3 amino acids: CASSGLTGFYEQYF. The CDR3 region has the DNA TGTGCCAGCAGCGGCCTGACAGGGTTCTACGAGCAGTACTTC. V gene TRBV11-2 combines with J gene TRBJ2-7; 7 bases align to TRBD1. The CDR3 covers 14 residues. Germline CDR1 reads SGHAT; CDR2 reads FQNNGV. V lost 5 bases and J lost 3; bases outside the gene matches: 7.

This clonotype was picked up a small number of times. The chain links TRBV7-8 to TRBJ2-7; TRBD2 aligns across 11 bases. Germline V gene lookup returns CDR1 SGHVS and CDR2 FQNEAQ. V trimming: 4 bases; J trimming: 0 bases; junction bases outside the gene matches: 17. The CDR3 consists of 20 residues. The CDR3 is CASSSQMALAGGPSSYEQYF. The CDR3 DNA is TGTGCCAGCAGCTCCCAAATGGCGCTAGCGGGAGGTCCTAGCTCCTACGAGCAGTACTTC.

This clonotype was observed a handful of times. The CDR3 is CASSSSSVSGNTIYF. In nucleotides, the CDR3 is TGTGCCAGCAGCTCTAGTTCGGTCTCTGGAAACACCATATATTTT. The gene calls are TRBV7-6 and TRBJ1-3, with D unresolved. Trimming shortened V by 4 bases and J by 0 bases, and 10 bases separated the two germline ends. This CDR3 region has 15 residues. Germline loops: CDR1 SGHVS, CDR2 FNYEAQ.

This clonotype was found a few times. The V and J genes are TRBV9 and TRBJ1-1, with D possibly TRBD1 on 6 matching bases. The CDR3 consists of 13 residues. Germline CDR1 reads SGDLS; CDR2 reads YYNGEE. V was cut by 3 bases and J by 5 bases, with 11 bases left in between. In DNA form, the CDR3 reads TGTGCCAGCAGCGCTTGGACAGAAACTGAAGCTTTCTTT. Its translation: CASSAWTETEAFF.

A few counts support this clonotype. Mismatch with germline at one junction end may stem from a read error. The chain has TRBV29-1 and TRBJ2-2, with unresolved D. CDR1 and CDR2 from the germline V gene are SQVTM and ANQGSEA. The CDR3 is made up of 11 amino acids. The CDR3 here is CSVAKTGELFF. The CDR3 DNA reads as TGCAGCGTTGCGAAAACCGGGGAGCTGTTTTTT.

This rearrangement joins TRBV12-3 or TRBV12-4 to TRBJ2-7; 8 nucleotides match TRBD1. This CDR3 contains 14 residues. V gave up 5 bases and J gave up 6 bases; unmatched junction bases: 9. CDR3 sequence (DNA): TGTGCCAGCAGTGTCTCTCGCAGGGGGCGCGAGCAGTACTTC. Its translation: CASSVSRRGREQYF.

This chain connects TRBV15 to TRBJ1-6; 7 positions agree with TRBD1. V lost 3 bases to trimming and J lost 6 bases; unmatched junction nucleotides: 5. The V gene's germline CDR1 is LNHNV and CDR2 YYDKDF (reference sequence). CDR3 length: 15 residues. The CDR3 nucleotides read TGTGCCACCAGCAGGAGGGGACAGTCTAATTCACCCCTCCACTTT. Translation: CATSRRGQSNSPLHF.

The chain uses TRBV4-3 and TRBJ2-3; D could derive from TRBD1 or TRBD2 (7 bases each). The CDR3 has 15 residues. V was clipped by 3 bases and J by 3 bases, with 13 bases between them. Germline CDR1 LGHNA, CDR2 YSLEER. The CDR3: CASSQQGGRTDTQYF. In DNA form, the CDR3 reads TGCGCCAGCAGCCAGCAGGGGGGGAGGACAGATACGCAGTATTTT.

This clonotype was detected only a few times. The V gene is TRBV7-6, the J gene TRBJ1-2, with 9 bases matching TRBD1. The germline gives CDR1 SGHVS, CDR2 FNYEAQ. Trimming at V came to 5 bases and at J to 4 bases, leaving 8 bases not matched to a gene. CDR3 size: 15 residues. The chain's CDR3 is CASSPTGTGSYGYTF. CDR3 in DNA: TGTGCCAGCAGCCCTACCGGGACAGGGAGCTATGGCTACACCTTC.

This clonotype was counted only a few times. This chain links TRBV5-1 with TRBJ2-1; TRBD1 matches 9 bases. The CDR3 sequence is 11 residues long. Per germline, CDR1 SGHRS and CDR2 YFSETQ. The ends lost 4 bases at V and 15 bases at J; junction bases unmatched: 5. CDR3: CASSIGTGRFF. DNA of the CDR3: TGCGCCAGCAGCATAGGGACAGGGAGGTTCTTC.

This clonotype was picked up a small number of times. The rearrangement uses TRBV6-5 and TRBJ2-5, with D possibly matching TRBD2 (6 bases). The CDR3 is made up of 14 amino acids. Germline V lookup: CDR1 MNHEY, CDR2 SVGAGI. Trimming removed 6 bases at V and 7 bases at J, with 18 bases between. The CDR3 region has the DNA TGTGCCAGCAGCTTCGAGGGAGGCGCAGCGACCCAGTACTTC. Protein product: CASSFEGGAATQYF.

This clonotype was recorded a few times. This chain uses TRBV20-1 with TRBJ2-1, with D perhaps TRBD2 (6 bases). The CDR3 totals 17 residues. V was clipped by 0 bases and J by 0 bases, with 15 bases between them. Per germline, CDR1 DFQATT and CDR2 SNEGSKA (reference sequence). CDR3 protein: CSARDHGGASSYNEQFF. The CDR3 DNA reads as TGCAGTGCTAGAGATCACGGCGGGGCCAGCTCCTACAATGAGCAGTTCTTC.

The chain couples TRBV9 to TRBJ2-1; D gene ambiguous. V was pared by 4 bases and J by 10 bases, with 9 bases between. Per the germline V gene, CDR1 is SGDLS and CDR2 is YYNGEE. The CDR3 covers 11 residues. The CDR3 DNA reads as TGTGCCAGCAGCTTGGACGAGGAGCAGTTCTTC. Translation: CASSLDEEQFF.

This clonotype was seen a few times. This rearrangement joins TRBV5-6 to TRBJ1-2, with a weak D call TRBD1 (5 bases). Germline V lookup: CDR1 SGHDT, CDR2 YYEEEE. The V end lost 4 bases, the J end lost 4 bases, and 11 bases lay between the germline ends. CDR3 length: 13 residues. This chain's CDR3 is CASSLTATYGYTF. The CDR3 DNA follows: TGTGCCAGCAGCCTGACAGCTACCTATGGCTACACCTTC.

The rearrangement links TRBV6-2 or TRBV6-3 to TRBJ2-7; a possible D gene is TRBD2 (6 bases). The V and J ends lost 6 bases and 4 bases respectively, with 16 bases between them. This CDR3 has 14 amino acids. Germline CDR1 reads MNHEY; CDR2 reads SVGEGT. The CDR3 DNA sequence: TGTGCCAGCAGGGACCCGGGACTTCGGTACGAGCAGTACTTC. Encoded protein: CASRDPGLRYEQYF.

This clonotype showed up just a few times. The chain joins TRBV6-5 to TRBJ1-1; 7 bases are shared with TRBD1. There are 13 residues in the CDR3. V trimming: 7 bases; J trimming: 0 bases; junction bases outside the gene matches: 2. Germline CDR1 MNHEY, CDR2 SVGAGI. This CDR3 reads CASKGTVNTEAFF. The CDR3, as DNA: TGTGCCAGCAAGGGGACAGTGAACACTGAAGCTTTCTTT.

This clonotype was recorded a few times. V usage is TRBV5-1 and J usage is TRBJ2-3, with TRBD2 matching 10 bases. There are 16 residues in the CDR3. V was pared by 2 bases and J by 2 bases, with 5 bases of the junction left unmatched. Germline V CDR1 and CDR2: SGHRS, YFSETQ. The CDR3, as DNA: TGCGCCAGCAGCTTACGGACTAGCGGAAACACAGATACGCAGTATTTT. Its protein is CASSLRTSGNTDTQYF.

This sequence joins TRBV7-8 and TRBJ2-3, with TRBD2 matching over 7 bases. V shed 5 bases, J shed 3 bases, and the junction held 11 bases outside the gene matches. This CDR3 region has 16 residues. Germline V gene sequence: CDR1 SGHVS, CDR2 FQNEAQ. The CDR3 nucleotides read TGTGCCAGCAGCCCCGGTTGGGGGGGTAGGACAGATACGCAGTATTTT. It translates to CASSPGWGGRTDTQYF.

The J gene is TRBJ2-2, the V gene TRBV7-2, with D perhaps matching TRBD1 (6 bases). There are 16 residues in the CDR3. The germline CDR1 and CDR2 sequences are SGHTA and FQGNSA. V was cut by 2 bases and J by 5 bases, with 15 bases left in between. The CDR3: CASSLQGSRRTGELFF. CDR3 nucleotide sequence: TGTGCCAGCAGCTTACAGGGGTCCCGAAGGACCGGGGAGCTGTTTTTT.

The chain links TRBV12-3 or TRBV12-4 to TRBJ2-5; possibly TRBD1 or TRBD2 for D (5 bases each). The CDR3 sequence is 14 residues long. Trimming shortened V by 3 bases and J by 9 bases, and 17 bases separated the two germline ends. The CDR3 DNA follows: TGTGCCAGCAGTTTCCATCGAGGGGTCGGGTCCCAGTACTTC. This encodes CASSFHRGVGSQYF.

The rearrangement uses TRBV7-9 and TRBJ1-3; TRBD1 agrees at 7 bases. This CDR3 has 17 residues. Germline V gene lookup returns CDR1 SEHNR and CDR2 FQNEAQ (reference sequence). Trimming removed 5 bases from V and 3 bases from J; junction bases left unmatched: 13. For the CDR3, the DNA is TGTGCCAGCAGCGAGCCGACAGGGAAGGAAGTTGGAAACACCATATATTTT. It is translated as CASSEPTGKEVGNTIYF.

The CDR3 protein is CASSPRDRGNNQPQHF. The DNA of the CDR3 is TGTGCCAGTAGCCCCCGGGACAGGGGGAACAATCAGCCCCAGCATTTT. The chain joins TRBV19 to TRBJ1-5; 11 bases agree with TRBD1. CDR3 size: 16 residues. Germline CDR1 LNHDA, CDR2 SQIVND (reference sequence). V shed 6 bases and J 3 bases; nucleotides not matched to a gene: 7.